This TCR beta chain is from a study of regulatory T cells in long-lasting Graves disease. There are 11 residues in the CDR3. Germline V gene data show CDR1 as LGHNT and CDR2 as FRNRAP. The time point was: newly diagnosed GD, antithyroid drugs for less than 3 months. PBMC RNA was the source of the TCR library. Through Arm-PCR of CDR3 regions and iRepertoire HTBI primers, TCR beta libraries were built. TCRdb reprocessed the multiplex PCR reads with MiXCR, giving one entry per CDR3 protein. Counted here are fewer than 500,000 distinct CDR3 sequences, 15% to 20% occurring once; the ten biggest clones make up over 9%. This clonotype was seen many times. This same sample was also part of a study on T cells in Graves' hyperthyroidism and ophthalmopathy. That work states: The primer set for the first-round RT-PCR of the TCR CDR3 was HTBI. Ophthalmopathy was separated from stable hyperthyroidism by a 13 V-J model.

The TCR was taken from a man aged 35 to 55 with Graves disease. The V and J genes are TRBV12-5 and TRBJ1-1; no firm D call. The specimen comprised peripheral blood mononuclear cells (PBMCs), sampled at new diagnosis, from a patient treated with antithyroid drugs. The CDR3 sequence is CACRGGSEAFF. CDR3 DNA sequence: TGTGCCTGCAGAGGTGGCTCTGAAGCTTTCTTT.